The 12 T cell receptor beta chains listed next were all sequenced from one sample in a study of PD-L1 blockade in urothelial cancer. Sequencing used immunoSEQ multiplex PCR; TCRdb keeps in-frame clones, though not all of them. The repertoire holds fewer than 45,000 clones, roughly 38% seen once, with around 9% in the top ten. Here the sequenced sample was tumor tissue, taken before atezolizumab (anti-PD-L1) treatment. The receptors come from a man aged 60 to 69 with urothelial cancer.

In nucleotides, the CDR3 is TGTGCCAGTAGTCTGAGCGGGAGCTCCTACAATGAGCAGTTCTTC. It encodes CASSLSGSSYNEQFF. The chain is built from TRBV19 and TRBJ2-1, with 8 bases fitting TRBD2. Germline V lookup: CDR1 LNHDA, CDR2 SQIVND (reference sequence). The CDR3 is made up of 15 amino acids. J was trimmed by 0 bases and V by 5 bases; bases with no gene match: 3.

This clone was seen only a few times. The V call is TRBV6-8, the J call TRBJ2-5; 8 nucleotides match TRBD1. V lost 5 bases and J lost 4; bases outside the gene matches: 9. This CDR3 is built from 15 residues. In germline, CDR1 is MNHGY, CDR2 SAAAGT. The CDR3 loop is CASSAPRGRGETQYF. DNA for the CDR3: TGTGCCAGCAGTGCGCCCAGGGGGCGCGGAGAGACCCAGTACTTC.

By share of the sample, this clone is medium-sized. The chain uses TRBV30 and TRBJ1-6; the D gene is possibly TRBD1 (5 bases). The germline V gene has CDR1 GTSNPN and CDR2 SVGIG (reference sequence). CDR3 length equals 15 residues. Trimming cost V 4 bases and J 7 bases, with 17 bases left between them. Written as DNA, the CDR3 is TGTGCCTGGACCCTGGGAGGGGCAAGGAATTCACCCCTCCACTTT. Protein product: CAWTLGGARNSPLHF.

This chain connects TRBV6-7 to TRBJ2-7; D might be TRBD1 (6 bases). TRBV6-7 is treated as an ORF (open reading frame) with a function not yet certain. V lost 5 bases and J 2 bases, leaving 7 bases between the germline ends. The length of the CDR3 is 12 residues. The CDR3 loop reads CASSPGAYEQYF. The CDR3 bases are TGTGCCAGCAGTCCAGGGGCCTACGAGCAGTACTTC.

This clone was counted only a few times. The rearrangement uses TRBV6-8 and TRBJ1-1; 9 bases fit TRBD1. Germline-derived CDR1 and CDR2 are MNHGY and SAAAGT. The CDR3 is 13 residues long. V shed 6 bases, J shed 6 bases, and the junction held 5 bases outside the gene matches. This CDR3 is CASRRQGDPEAFF. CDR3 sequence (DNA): TGTGCCAGCAGGAGACAGGGGGACCCTGAAGCTTTCTTT.

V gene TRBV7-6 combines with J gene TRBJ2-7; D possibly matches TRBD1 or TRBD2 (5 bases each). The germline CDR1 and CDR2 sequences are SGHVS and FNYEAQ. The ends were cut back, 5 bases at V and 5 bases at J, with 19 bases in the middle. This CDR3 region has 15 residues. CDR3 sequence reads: CASSPLRGRGDEQYF. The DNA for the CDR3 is TGTGCCAGCAGCCCTCTCCGGGGCCGTGGCGACGAGCAGTACTTC. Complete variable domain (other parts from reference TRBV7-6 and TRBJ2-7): GAGVSQSPRYKVTKRGQDVALRCDPISGHVSLYWYRQALGQGPEFLTYFNYEAQQDKSGLPNDRFSAERPEGSISTLTIQRTEQRDSAMYRCASSPLRGRGDEQYFGPGTRLTVT.

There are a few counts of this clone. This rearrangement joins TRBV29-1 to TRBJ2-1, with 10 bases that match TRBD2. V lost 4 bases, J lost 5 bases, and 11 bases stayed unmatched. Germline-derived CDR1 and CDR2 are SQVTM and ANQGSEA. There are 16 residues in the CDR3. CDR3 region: CSVAEPGLAMNNEQFF. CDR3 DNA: TGCAGCGTTGCGGAACCGGGACTAGCGATGAACAATGAGCAGTTCTTC.

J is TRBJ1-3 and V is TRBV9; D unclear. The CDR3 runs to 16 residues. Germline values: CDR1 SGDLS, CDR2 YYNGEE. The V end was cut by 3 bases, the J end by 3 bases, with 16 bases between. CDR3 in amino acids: CASSGQDSFLGNTIYF. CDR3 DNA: TGTGCCAGCAGCGGTCAGGACTCATTCCTTGGAAACACCATATATTTT.

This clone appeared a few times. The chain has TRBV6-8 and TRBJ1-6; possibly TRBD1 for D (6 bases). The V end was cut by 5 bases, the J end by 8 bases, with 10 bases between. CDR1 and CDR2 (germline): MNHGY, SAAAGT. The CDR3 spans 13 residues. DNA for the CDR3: TGTGCCAGCAGTGAGCACAGGGATTCACCCCTCCACTTT. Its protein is CASSEHRDSPLHF.

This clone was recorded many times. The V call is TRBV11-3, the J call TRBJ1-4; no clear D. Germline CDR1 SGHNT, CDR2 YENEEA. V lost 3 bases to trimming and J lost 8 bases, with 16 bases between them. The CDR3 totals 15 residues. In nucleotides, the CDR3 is TGTGCCAGCAGCTTCTCGAACAGCCCCTGGGAAAAACTGTTTTTT. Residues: CASSFSNSPWEKLFF. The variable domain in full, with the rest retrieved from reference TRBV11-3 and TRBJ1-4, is EAGVVQSPRYKIIEKKQPVAFWCNPISGHNTLYWYLQNLGQGPELLIRYENEEAVDDSQLPKDRFSAERLKGVDSTLKIQPAELGDSAVYLCASSFSNSPWEKLFFGSGTQLSVL.

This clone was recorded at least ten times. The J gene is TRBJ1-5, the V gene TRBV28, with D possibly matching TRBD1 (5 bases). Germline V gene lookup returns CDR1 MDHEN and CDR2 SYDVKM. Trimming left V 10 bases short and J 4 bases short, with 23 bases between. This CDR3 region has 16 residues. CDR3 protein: CAIQFGGVRGNQPQHF. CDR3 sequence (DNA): TGTGCCATCCAGTTTGGGGGGGTCCGCGGGAATCAGCCCCAGCATTTT.

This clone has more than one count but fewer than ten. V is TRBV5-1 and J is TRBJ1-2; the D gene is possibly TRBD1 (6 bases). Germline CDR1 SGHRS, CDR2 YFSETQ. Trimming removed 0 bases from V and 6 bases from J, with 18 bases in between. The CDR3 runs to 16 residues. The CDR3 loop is CASSLGPGGGRDGYTF. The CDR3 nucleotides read TGCGCCAGCAGCTTGGGTCCCGGGGGCGGAAGGGATGGCTACACCTTC. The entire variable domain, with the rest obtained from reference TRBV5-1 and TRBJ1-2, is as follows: KAGVTQTPRYLIKTRGQQVTLSCSPISGHRSVSWYQQTPGQGLQFLFEYFSETQRNKGNFPGRFSGRQFSNSRSEMNVSTLELGDSALYLCASSLGPGGGRDGYTFGSGTRLTVV.